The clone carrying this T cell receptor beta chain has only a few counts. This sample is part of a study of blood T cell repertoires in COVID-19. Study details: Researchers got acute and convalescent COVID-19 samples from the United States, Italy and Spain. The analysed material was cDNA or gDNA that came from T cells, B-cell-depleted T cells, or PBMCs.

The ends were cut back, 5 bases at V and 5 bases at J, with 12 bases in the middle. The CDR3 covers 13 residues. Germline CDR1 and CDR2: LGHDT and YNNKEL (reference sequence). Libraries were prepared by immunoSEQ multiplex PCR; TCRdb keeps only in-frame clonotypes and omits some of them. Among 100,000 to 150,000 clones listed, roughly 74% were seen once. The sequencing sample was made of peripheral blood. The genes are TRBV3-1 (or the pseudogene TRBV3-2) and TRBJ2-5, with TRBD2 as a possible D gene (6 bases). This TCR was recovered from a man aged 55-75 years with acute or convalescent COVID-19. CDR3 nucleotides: TGTGCCAGCAGCTCCCGGAGCGGGGAGACCCAGTACTTC. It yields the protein CASSSRSGETQYF.